These 28 T cell receptor beta chains originate from one sample sequenced in a study of blood T cell repertoires in COVID-19. The method was immunoSEQ multiplex PCR; TCRdb's version includes in-frame clones alone and lacks a portion of them. Of 140,000 to 150,000 clones listed, around 82% are singletons. Input material: PBMCs or T cells enriched from blood (not recorded which). The receptors were gathered from a woman aged 45 to 65 who had recovered from COVID-19.

The chain recombines TRBV9 with TRBJ2-1; 8 bases are a match to TRBD2. CDR1 is SGDLS, CDR2 YYNGEE, per germline. V lost 0 bases, J lost 7 bases, and 6 bases stayed unmatched. This CDR3 is 15 amino acids long. For the CDR3, the DNA is TGTGCCAGCAGCGTAGTGAGCGGGGGAGGAAATGAGCAGTTCTTC. This gives the protein CASSVVSGGGNEQFF. Full variable domain (rest looked up from reference TRBV9 and TRBJ2-1): DSGVTQTPKHLITATGQRVTLRCSPRSGDLSVYWYQQSLDQGLQFLIQYYNGEERAKGNILERFSAQQFPDLHSELNLSSLELGDSALYFCASSVVSGGGNEQFFGPGTRLTVL.

This sequence joins TRBV3-1 (or the pseudogene TRBV3-2) and TRBJ2-7, with 11 positions matching TRBD1. The germline V gene has CDR1 LGHDT and CDR2 YNNKEL (reference sequence). With 3 bases clipped from V and 2 bases from J, the junction kept 3 bases outside the gene matches. The CDR3 is 15 residues long. The DNA for the CDR3 is TGTGCCAGCAGCCACCGGGACAGGGGGGCCTACGAGCAGTACTTC. Encoded protein: CASSHRDRGAYEQYF.

This clone was detected only once. DNA of the CDR3: TGTGCCAGCAGCTTGGCTCCCCCCCGTCGGATGAGGGAAGCTTTCTTT. This encodes CASSLAPPRRMREAFF. The rearrangement joins TRBV5-6 to TRBJ1-1; D ambiguous. Germline CDR1 SGHDT, CDR2 YYEEEE. The CDR3 length is 16 residues. Trimming removed 0 bases from V and 8 bases from J, with 20 bases in between.

V and J are TRBV7-9 and TRBJ2-7, with 7 bases identical to TRBD2. J was trimmed by 7 bases and V by 1 base; bases with no gene match: 4. Germline V gene sequence: CDR1 SEHNR, CDR2 FQNEAQ (reference sequence). The CDR3 contains 13 residues. CDR3 residues: CASSLERGWEQYV. The CDR3 region has the DNA TGTGCCAGCAGCTTAGAGCGGGGTTGGGAGCAGTACGTC.

This clone has just one count. The chain couples TRBV6-5 to TRBJ2-5; 8 nucleotides align to TRBD1. Unmatched junction bases numbered 6, after V lost 6 bases and J lost 3 bases. The CDR3 totals 14 residues. CDR1 is MNHEY and CDR2 is SVGAGI in the germline V gene. This CDR3 reads CASRAGTGEETQYF. In DNA form, the CDR3 reads TGTGCCAGCAGGGCCGGGACAGGAGAAGAGACCCAGTACTTC.

The rearrangement links TRBV7-8 to TRBJ1-1, with D possibly TRBD1 on 6 matching bases. The CDR3 is 17 amino acids. Germline assignment: CDR1 SGHVS and CDR2 FQNEAQ. The V and J ends lost 0 bases and 1 base respectively, with 15 bases between them. CDR3 nucleotide sequence: TGTGCCAGCAGCTTAGCGTTACAGGGCTGGCGGAACACTGAAGCTTTCTTT. Amino acid sequence: CASSLALQGWRNTEAFF.

This rearrangement joins TRBV28 to TRBJ2-6; 12 nucleotides align to TRBD1. The CDR3 is 24 residues long. From germline, CDR1 is MDHEN and CDR2 SYDVKM. V shed 3 bases and J 0 bases; nucleotides not matched to a gene: 21. In DNA, the CDR3 is TGTGCCAGCAGTTTTACGTTTTTCGGGACAGGGGGCTCGACCGGTAGCTCTGGGGCCAACGTCCTGACTTTC. This codes for CASSFTFFGTGGSTGSSGANVLTF.

The chain couples TRBV28 to TRBJ1-3, with D tentatively TRBD1 (5 bases). The CDR3 extends over 14 amino acids. The V and J ends lost 4 bases and 1 base respectively, with 8 bases between them. The germline V gene encodes CDR1 MDHEN and CDR2 SYDVKM. Written as DNA, the CDR3 is TGTGCCAGCAGTTCTCCAGGGTCTGGAAACACCATATATTTT. It encodes CASSSPGSGNTIYF.

The chain uses TRBV9 and TRBJ1-1; D is undetermined. This CDR3 spans 13 amino acids. Germline V lookup: CDR1 SGDLS, CDR2 YYNGEE. V was shortened by 0 bases and J by 2 bases, with 5 bases between the two germline ends. The DNA for the CDR3 is TGTGCCAGCAGCGTAGCAACAAACACTGAAGCTTTCTTT. Translation: CASSVATNTEAFF.

The rearrangement joins TRBV6-6 to TRBJ1-5; D may be TRBD1 (5 bases). Trimming left V 6 bases short and J 1 base short, with 10 bases between. The CDR3 contains 14 residues. Germline CDR1 and CDR2: MNHNY and SVGAGI (reference sequence). DNA of the CDR3: TGTGCCAGCAGCCGACACAGGAGCAATCAGCCCCAGCATTTT. It yields the protein CASSRHRSNQPQHF.

Worth noting for this clone: This CDR3 is also generated by other DNA sequences in the sample. The rearrangement links TRBV18 to TRBJ1-1; 9 bases match TRBD1. Germline CDR1 is KGHSH and CDR2 is LQKENI. The CDR3 consists of 14 residues. The ends lost 3 bases at V and 5 bases at J; junction bases unmatched: 4. The CDR3 nucleotides are TGTGCCAGCTCACCTACAGGGGGCGATACTGAAGCTTTCTTT. This codes for CASSPTGGDTEAFF.

This chain links TRBV7-6 with TRBJ2-3; 11 nucleotides agree with TRBD2. The CDR3 extends over 16 amino acids. Looked up from germline, CDR1 is SGHVS and CDR2 is FNYEAQ. Trimming removed 0 bases from V and 5 bases from J; junction bases left unmatched: 4. CDR3 nucleotide sequence: TGTGCCAGCAGCTTAGCTGTAACTAGCGGGGGAGATACGCAGTATTTT. It encodes CASSLAVTSGGDTQYF. Variable domain in full (rest from reference TRBV7-6 and TRBJ2-3): GAGVSQSPRYKVTKRGQDVALRCDPISGHVSLYWYRQALGQGPEFLTYFNYEAQQDKSGLPNDRFSAERPEGSISTLTIQRTEQRDSAMYRCASSLAVTSGGDTQYFGPGTRLTVL.

The V call is TRBV3-1 (or the pseudogene TRBV3-2), the J call TRBJ1-3; D possibly corresponds to TRBD1 (6 bases). CDR3 length: 15 amino acids. Germline V gene data show CDR1 as LGHDT and CDR2 as YNNKEL (reference sequence). The V end lost 4 bases, the J end lost 2 bases, and 12 bases lay between the germline ends. DNA for the CDR3: TGTGCCAGCAGCCGACAGGCGCTCCCTGGAAACACCATATATTTT. Translation gives CASSRQALPGNTIYF.

The J gene is TRBJ2-7, the V gene TRBV5-6; perhaps TRBD1 as D (5 bases). CDR3 length: 14 amino acids. Germline V gene data show CDR1 as SGHDT and CDR2 as YYEEEE. V was clipped by 0 bases and J by 3 bases, with 10 bases between them. The CDR3 is CASSLVRGGYEQYF. The CDR3 bases are TGTGCCAGCAGCTTGGTAAGGGGCGGCTACGAGCAGTACTTC.

J is TRBJ2-5 and V is TRBV7-9, with 13 bases matching TRBD2. V gave up 3 bases and J gave up 4 bases; unmatched junction bases: 5. This CDR3 comprises 16 residues. The germline V gene encodes CDR1 SEHNR and CDR2 FQNEAQ (reference sequence). CDR3 sequence: CASSLITSGGAETQYF. The CDR3, as DNA: TGTGCCAGCAGCTTGATAACTAGCGGGGGGGCAGAGACCCAGTACTTC.

The genes are TRBV6-5 and TRBJ1-1; 7 bases are shared with TRBD1. The CDR3 spans 14 residues. The germline V gene encodes CDR1 MNHEY and CDR2 SVGAGI. V gave up 1 base and J gave up 7 bases; unmatched junction bases: 6. The CDR3 DNA is TGTGCCAGCAGTTACTGGACCCGGGACAGTGAAGCTTTCTTT. This sequence encodes CASSYWTRDSEAFF.

The chain links TRBV10-3 to TRBJ2-7; D gene unclear. This CDR3 spans 13 amino acids. V was pared by 2 bases and J by 5 bases, with 10 bases between. The V gene's germline CDR1 is ENHRY and CDR2 SYGVKD. The CDR3 spells CAISEPGRNEQYF. Here the CDR3 DNA reads TGTGCCATCAGTGAGCCAGGTAGAAACGAGCAGTACTTC.

V gene TRBV7-6 combines with J gene TRBJ1-3; D not resolved. Trimming pared 5 bases from V and 1 base from J, leaving 27 bases between. There are 20 residues in the CDR3. Germline CDR1 SGHVS, CDR2 FNYEAQ. CDR3 DNA sequence: TGTGCCAGCAGCCCCCACTCCTGGGCAGCCGGCCAAGAATCTGGAAACACCATATATTTT. Encoded protein: CASSPHSWAAGQESGNTIYF.

The chain uses TRBV5-5 and TRBJ2-1; D possibly corresponds to TRBD1 (6 bases). Germline values: CDR1 SGHKS, CDR2 YYEKEE (reference sequence). Trimming cost V 1 base and J 5 bases, with 16 bases left between them. This CDR3 has 16 amino acids. The CDR3 reads CASSLIPTGSDNEQFF. The CDR3 DNA reads as TGTGCCAGCAGCTTGATCCCTACAGGGTCAGACAATGAGCAGTTCTTC.

This clone was found a few times. The chain is built from TRBV24-1 and TRBJ2-1; TRBD2 agrees at 9 bases. The junction had 7 bases not matched to a gene; V was cut back by 0 bases and J by 5 bases. The germline gives CDR1 KGHDR, CDR2 SFDVKD. The CDR3 spans 17 residues. The CDR3 here is CATSDLGSSGTNNEQFF. As DNA, the CDR3 is TGTGCCACCAGTGATTTGGGGTCTAGCGGGACCAACAATGAGCAGTTCTTC.

The CDR3 region is CASSLEGGTGELFF. The CDR3 DNA sequence: TGTGCCAGCAGCTTAGAAGGGGGCACCGGGGAGCTGTTTTTT. The V call is TRBV11-2, the J call TRBJ2-2; tentative D call: TRBD1 (6 bases). CDR3 length: 14 residues. CDR1 and CDR2 from the germline V gene are SGHAT and FQNNGV. V lost 0 bases and J 4 bases, leaving 6 bases between the germline ends.

This clone came up a few times. The gene calls are TRBV7-2 and TRBJ2-3; 7 bases line up with TRBD2. Germline V gives CDR1 SGHTA, CDR2 FQGNSA. This CDR3 has 16 residues. V dropped 7 bases and J dropped 0; count of bases not matched to a gene: 10. CDR3 in amino acids: CASTAGSGVSTDTQYF. The CDR3 DNA follows: TGTGCCAGCACCGCCGGGAGCGGGGTGAGCACAGATACGCAGTATTTT.

V is TRBV4-1 and J is TRBJ1-6; no definite D call. The germline CDR1 and CDR2 sequences are MGHRA and YSYEKL. The CDR3 runs to 15 residues. The ends were cut back, 1 base at V and 5 bases at J, with 9 bases in the middle. CDR3 sequence: CASSQVGAHNSPLHF. In nucleotides, the CDR3 is TGCGCCAGCAGCCAAGTTGGAGCCCATAATTCACCCCTCCACTTT.

The gene calls are TRBV5-5 and TRBJ1-5, with a tentative D call TRBD1 (6 bases). The germline gives CDR1 SGHKS, CDR2 YYEKEE (reference sequence). V was cut by 1 base and J by 4 bases, with 9 bases left in between. The CDR3 has 14 amino acids. Here the CDR3 reads CASSLWGLNQPQHF. The CDR3 DNA sequence: TGTGCCAGCAGCTTGTGGGGGCTGAATCAGCCCCAGCATTTT.

This clone was seen a few times. The chain employs TRBV6-5 and TRBJ2-7; 9 bases line up with TRBD1. The germline gives CDR1 MNHEY, CDR2 SVGAGI. The CDR3 has 15 residues. The J segment lost 5 bases and the V segment lost 2 bases, leaving 7 bases of the junction unmatched. This CDR3 reads CASSYVGTGRNEQYF. The CDR3, as DNA: TGTGCCAGCAGTTACGTGGGGACAGGGCGAAACGAGCAGTACTTC.

J is TRBJ2-3 and V is TRBV5-5; TRBD2 matches at 8 bases. The CDR3 is 13 residues long. After removal of 2 bases from V and 4 bases from J, the junction contained 0 bases not matched to a gene. The V gene's germline CDR1 is SGHKS and CDR2 YYEKEE (reference sequence). The CDR3 DNA reads TGTGCCAGCAGCTTCGGGGGGGCAGATACGCAGTATTTT. Translating gives CASSFGGADTQYF. The full variable domain, completed using reference TRBV5-5 and TRBJ2-3, is DAGVTQSPTHLIKTRGQQVTLRCSPISGHKSVSWYQQVLGQGPQFIFQYYEKEERGRGNFPDRFSARQFPNYSSELNVNALLLGDSALYLCASSFGGADTQYFGPGTRLTVL.

CDR3 in DNA: TGTGCCAGCAGCCATCTGGGGGGGTCAGGGGCCAACGTCCTGACTTTC. Protein: CASSHLGGSGANVLTF. This chain uses TRBV3-1 (or the pseudogene TRBV3-2) with TRBJ2-6, with 7 bases fitting TRBD2. The CDR3 contains 16 residues. The germline V gene encodes CDR1 LGHDT and CDR2 YNNKEL (reference sequence). The V and J ends lost 3 bases and 4 bases, in that order; junction bases with no gene match: 6.

The V gene is TRBV3-1 (or the pseudogene TRBV3-2), the J gene TRBJ2-2; the D gene is possibly TRBD2 (6 bases). V lost 0 bases and J lost 8, with 7 bases in between. CDR1 and CDR2 (germline): LGHDT, YNNKEL (reference sequence). CDR3 length: 13 amino acids. This CDR3 is CASSQDGGGELFF. The CDR3 DNA is TGTGCCAGCAGCCAAGACGGAGGGGGGGAGCTGTTTTTT.